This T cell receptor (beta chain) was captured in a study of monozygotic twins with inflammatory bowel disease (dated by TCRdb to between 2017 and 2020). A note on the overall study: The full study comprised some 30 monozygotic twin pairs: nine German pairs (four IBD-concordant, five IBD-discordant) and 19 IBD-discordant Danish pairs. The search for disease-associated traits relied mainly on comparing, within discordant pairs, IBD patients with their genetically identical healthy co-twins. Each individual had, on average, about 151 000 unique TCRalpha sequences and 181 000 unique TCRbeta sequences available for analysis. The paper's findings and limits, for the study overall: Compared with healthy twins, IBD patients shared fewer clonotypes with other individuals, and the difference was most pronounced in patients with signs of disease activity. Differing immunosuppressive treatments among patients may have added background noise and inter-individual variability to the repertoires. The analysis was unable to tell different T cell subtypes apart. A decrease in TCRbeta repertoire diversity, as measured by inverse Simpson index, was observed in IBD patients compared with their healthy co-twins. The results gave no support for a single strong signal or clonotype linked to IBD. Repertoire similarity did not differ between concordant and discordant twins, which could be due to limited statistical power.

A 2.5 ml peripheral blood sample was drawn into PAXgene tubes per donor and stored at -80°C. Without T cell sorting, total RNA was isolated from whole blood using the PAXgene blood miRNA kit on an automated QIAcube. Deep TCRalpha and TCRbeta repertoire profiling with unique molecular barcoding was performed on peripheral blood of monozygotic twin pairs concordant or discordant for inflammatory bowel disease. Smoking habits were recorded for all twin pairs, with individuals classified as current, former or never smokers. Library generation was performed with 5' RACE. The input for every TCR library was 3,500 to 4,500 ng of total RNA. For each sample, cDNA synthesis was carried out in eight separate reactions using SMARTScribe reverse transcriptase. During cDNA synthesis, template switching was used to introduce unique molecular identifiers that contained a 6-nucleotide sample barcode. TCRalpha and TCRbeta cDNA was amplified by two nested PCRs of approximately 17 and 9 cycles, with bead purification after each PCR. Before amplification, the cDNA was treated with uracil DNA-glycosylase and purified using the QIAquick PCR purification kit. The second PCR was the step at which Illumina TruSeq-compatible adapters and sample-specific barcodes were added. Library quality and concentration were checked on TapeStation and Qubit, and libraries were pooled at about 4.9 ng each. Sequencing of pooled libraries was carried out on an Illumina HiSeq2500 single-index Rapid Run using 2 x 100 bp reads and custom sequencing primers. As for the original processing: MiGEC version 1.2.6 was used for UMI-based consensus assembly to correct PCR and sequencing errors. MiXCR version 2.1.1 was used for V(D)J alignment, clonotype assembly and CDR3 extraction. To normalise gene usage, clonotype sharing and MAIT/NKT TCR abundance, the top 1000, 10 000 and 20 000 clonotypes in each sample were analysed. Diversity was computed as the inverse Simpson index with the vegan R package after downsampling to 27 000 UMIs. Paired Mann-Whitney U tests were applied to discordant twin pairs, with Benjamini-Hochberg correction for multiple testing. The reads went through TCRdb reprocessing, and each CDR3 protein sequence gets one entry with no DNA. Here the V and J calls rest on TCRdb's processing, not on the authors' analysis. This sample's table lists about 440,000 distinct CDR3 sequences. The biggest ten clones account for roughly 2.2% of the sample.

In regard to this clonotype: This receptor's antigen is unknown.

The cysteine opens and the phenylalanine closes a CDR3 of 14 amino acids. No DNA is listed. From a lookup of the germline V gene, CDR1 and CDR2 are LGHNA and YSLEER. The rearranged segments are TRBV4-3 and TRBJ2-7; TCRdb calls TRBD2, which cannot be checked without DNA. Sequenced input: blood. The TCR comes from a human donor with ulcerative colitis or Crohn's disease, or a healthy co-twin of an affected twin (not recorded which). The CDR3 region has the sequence CASSPGLKRGEQYF.